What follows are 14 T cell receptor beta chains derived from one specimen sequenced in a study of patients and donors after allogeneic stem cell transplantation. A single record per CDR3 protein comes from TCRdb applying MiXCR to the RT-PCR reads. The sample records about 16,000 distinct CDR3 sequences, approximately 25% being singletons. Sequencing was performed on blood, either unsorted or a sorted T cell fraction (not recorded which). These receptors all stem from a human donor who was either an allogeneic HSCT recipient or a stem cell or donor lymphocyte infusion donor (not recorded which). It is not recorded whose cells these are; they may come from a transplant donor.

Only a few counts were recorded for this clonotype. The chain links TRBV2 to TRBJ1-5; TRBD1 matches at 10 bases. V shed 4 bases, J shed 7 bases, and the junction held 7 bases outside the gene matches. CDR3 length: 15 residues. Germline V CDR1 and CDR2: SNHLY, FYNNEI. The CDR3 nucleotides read TGTGCCAGCAGTGTTGAGACAGGGGGCGGGCAGCCCCAGCATTTT. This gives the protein CASSVETGGGQPQHF.

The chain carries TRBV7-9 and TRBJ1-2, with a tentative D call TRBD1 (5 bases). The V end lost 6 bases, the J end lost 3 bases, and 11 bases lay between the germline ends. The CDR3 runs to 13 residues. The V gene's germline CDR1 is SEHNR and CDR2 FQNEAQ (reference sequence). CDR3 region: CASRLRGDYGYTF. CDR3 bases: TGTGCCAGCAGGCTCCGGGGGGACTATGGCTACACCTTC.

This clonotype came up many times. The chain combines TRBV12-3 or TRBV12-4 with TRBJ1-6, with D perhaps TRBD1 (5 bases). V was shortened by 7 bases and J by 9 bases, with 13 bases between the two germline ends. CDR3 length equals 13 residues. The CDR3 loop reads CASNRGSTSPLHF. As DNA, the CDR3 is TGTGCCAGCAACCGGGGGTCCACTTCACCCCTCCACTTT.

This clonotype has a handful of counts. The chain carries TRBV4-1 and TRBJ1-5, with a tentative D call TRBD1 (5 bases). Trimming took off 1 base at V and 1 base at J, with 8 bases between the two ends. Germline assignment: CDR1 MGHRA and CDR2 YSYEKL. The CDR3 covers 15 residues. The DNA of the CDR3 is TGCGCCAGCAGCCAAGGACAGTTCAGCAATCAGCCCCAGCATTTT. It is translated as CASSQGQFSNQPQHF.

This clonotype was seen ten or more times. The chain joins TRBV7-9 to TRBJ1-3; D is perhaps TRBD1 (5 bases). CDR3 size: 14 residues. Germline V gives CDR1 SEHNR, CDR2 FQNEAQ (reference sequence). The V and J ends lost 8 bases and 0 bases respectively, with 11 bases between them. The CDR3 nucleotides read TGTGCCAGCCGACAGTTCTTCTCTGGAAACACCATATATTTT. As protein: CASRQFFSGNTIYF.

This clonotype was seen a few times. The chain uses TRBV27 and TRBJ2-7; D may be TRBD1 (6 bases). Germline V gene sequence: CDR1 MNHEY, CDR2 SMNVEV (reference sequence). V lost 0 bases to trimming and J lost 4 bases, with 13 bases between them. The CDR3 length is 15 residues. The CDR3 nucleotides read TGTGCCAGCAGTTTATCTGGAATAGGACAGTACGAGCAGTACTTC. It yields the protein CASSLSGIGQYEQYF.

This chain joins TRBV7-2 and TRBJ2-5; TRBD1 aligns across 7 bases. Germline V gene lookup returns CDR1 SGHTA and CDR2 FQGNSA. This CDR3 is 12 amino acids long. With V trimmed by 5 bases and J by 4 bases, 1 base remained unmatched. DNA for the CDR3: TGTGCCAGCAGCCGACAGGGAGAGACCCAGTACTTC. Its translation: CASSRQGETQYF.

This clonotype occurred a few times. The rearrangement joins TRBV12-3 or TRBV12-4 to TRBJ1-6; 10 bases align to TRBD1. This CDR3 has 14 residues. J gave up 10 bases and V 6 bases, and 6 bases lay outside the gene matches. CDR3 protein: CASSWDRGGSPLHF. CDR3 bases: TGTGCCAGCAGCTGGGACAGGGGCGGATCACCCCTCCACTTT.

CDR3 in amino acids: CAISESDGLEQYF. Written as DNA, the CDR3 is TGTGCCATCAGTGAGTCGGACGGTCTCGAGCAGTACTTC. This rearrangement joins TRBV10-3 to TRBJ2-7; D call uncertain. This CDR3 has 13 residues. Germline assignment: CDR1 ENHRY and CDR2 SYGVKD. Trimming removed 0 bases from V and 6 bases from J, with 9 bases in between.

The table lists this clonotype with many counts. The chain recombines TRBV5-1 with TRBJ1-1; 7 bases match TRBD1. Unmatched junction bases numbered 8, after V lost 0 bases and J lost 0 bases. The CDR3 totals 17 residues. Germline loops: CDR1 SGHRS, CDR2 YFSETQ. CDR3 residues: CASSLVKGARLNTEAFF. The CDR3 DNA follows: TGCGCCAGCAGCTTGGTTAAGGGGGCAAGGTTGAACACTGAAGCTTTCTTT. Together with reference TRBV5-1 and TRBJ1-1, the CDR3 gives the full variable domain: KAGVTQTPRYLIKTRGQQVTLSCSPISGHRSVSWYQQTPGQGLQFLFEYFSETQRNKGNFPGRFSGRQFSNSRSEMNVSTLELGDSALYLCASSLVKGARLNTEAFFGQGTRLTVV.

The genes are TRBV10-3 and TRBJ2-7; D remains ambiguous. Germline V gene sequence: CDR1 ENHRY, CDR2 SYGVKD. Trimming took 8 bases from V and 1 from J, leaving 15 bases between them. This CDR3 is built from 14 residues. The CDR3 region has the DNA TGTGCCATCGGCGCCCGAGCCCTGTCCTACGAGCAGTACTTC. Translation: CAIGARALSYEQYF.

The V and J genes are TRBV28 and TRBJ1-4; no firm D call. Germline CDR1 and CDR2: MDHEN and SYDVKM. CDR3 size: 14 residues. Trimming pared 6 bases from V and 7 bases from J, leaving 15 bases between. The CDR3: CASSGRGLGEKLFF. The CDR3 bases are TGTGCCAGCAGCGGGAGAGGGTTGGGTGAAAAACTGTTTTTT.

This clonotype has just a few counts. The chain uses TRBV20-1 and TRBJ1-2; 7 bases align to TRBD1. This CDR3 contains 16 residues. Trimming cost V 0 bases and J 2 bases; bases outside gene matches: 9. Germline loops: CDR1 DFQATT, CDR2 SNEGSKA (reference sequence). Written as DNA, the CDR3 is TGCAGTGCTAGAGATCGGAAACAGGGGACAAACTATGGCTACACCTTC. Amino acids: CSARDRKQGTNYGYTF.

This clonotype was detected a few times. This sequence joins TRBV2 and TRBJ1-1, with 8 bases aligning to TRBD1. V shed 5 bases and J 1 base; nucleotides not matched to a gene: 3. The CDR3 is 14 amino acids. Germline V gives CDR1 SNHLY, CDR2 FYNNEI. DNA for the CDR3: TGTGCCAGCAGTAGGGGACAGGAGAACACTGAAGCTTTCTTT. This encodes CASSRGQENTEAFF.